Presented here are 31 T cell receptor beta chains from one specimen sequenced in a study of beta chain features in type 1 diabetes. Every bit of the isolated RNA underwent reverse transcription, so sequencing read expressed TCRB transcripts. Profiled with immunoSEQ multiplex PCR; TCRdb holds only in-frame clones, not every one. The sample yields 300,000 to 400,000 clones, roughly 12% seen once. Sequencing was performed on naive CD4+ T cells from blood. These receptors were collected from a man between 18 and 29 years old in good health.

There are a few counts of this clone. The chain links TRBV15 to TRBJ1-2; D ambiguous. Germline assignment: CDR1 LNHNV and CDR2 YYDKDF (reference sequence). V lost 0 bases, J lost 2 bases, and 10 bases lay in between. This CDR3 region has 15 residues. CDR3 bases: TGTGCCACCAGCAGAGATCCGGGTGCGAACTATGGCTACACCTTC. This gives the protein CATSRDPGANYGYTF.

A few counts support this clone. The chain combines TRBV7-3 with TRBJ1-1; TRBD1 aligns across 8 bases. Trimming cost V 5 bases and J 3 bases; bases outside gene matches: 2. The CDR3 is 13 residues long. CDR1 and CDR2 (germline): SGHTA, FQGTGA. CDR3 loop: CASSEDRDTEAFF. The CDR3 nucleotides are TGTGCCAGCAGCGAGGACAGGGACACTGAAGCTTTCTTT. Together with reference TRBV7-3 and TRBJ1-1, the CDR3 gives the full variable domain: GAGVSQTPSNKVTEKGKYVELRCDPISGHTALYWYRQSLGQGPEFLIYFQGTGAADDSGLPNDRFFAVRPEGSVSTLKIQRTERGDSAVYLCASSEDRDTEAFFGQGTRLTVV.

The chain is built from TRBV7-2 and TRBJ1-5; 8 bases line up with TRBD1. Germline V gene data show CDR1 as SGHTA and CDR2 as FQGNSA. The junction had 9 bases not matched to a gene; V was cut back by 2 bases and J by 12 bases. CDR3 size: 14 residues. The CDR3 DNA is TGTGCCAGCAGCTTAACCCAGGGGGCCGGCCTCCAGCATTTT. This gives the protein CASSLTQGAGLQHF.

The chain joins TRBV7-2 to TRBJ2-5; 12 nucleotides align to TRBD2. Germline lookup yields CDR1 SGHTA and CDR2 FQGNSA. The CDR3 sequence is 15 residues long. With V trimmed by 1 base and J by 5 bases, 2 bases remained unmatched. This CDR3 reads CASSLGGLAGETQYF. CDR3 nucleotides: TGTGCCAGCAGCTTAGGAGGACTAGCGGGGGAGACCCAGTACTTC.

There are a few counts of this clone. V and J are TRBV9 and TRBJ2-1, with 7 bases matching TRBD1. Per the germline V gene, CDR1 is SGDLS and CDR2 is YYNGEE. Trimming cost V 4 bases and J 2 bases; bases outside gene matches: 3. CDR3 length: 14 amino acids. The CDR3 region is CASSRGGPYNEQFF. CDR3 DNA: TGTGCCAGCAGCCGAGGGGGCCCCTACAATGAGCAGTTCTTC.

The V and J genes are TRBV25-1 and TRBJ2-2; 10 nucleotides line up with TRBD2. Trimming at V came to 1 base and at J to 6 bases, leaving 11 bases not matched to a gene. Germline CDR1 MGHDK, CDR2 SYGVNS. The CDR3 sequence is 18 residues long. The CDR3 DNA follows: TGTGCCAGCAGTGAATTCCGGGCTAGCGGGAGAAGGTCCGGGGAGCTGTTTTTT. Residues: CASSEFRASGRRSGELFF.

The chain has TRBV7-2 and TRBJ1-2, with a weak D call TRBD1 (6 bases). The V and J ends lost 5 bases and 5 bases respectively, with 18 bases between them. This CDR3 spans 15 amino acids. CDR1 SGHTA and CDR2 FQGNSA come from the germline V gene. The CDR3 nucleotides are TGTGCCAGCAGCCTTCGACAGGATGGGAGTTATGGCTACACCTTC. Translating it yields CASSLRQDGSYGYTF.

The chain employs TRBV10-3 and TRBJ2-7; 8 positions match TRBD2. CDR1 and CDR2 from the germline V gene are ENHRY and SYGVKD. CDR3 length: 16 residues. Trimming at V came to 2 bases and at J to 2 bases, leaving 8 bases not matched to a gene. The CDR3 is CAISETSGALPYEQYF. CDR3 coding DNA: TGTGCCATCAGTGAGACTAGCGGTGCCCTGCCCTACGAGCAGTACTTC.

This clone turned up a few times. This sample also contains other DNA sequences that code for the same CDR3. The V call is TRBV7-3, the J call TRBJ2-5; 8 positions match TRBD1. The germline V gene encodes CDR1 SGHTA and CDR2 FQGTGA. V trimming: 5 bases; J trimming: 2 bases; junction bases outside the gene matches: 1. The CDR3 extends over 13 amino acids. Here the CDR3 DNA reads TGTGCCAGCAGCCGGGACAGGCAAGAGACCCAGTACTTC. This codes for CASSRDRQETQYF.

The chain combines TRBV4-3 with TRBJ1-2, with 9 bases matching TRBD1. This CDR3 has 14 amino acids. Germline-derived CDR1 and CDR2 are LGHNA and YSLEER. V lost 4 bases and J lost 4; bases outside the gene matches: 4. The DNA for the CDR3 is TGCGCCAGCAGCCCACAGGGGGCCACCTATGGCTACACCTTC. It encodes CASSPQGATYGYTF.

The chain couples TRBV5-1 to TRBJ2-2; D unclear. Germline lookup yields CDR1 SGHRS and CDR2 YFSETQ. The CDR3 loop spans 14 amino acids. The V and J ends lost 0 bases and 1 base respectively, with 4 bases between them. The CDR3, as DNA: TGCGCCAGCAGCTTGGACGGGAACACCGGGGAGCTGTTTTTT. Protein product: CASSLDGNTGELFF.

This chain connects TRBV25-1 to TRBJ2-5, with TRBD1 identical over 12 bases. Germline values: CDR1 MGHDK, CDR2 SYGVNS. The CDR3 extends over 17 amino acids. V was pared by 8 bases and J by 5 bases, with 15 bases of the junction left unmatched. The CDR3, as DNA: TGTGCCAGCGGACCTTCATTCGGGACAGGGGGCCGGGAGACCCAGTACTTC. Amino acids: CASGPSFGTGGRETQYF.

The chain combines TRBV5-1 with TRBJ1-1; D is uncertain. V was trimmed by 0 bases and J by 6 bases, leaving 9 bases between them. Germline V gives CDR1 SGHRS, CDR2 YFSETQ. The CDR3 contains 13 residues. CDR3 in DNA: TGCGCCAGCAGCTTGGCCCCGGGGTCTGAAGCTTTCTTT. The encoded protein is CASSLAPGSEAFF.

This clone was seen more than once but under ten times. The CDR3 region has the DNA TGTGCCAGCCACAGGAACAGGGAGGAAAAACTGTTTTTT. This encodes CASHRNREEKLFF. The chain employs TRBV2 and TRBJ1-4; tentatively, D is TRBD1 (6 bases). Germline V lookup: CDR1 SNHLY, CDR2 FYNNEI. CDR3 length equals 13 residues. V lost 8 bases to trimming and J lost 8 bases, with 15 bases between them.

This chain joins TRBV9 and TRBJ1-5; D remains ambiguous. The CDR3 contains 13 residues. From germline, CDR1 is SGDLS and CDR2 YYNGEE. V lost 3 bases and J lost 4, with 8 bases in between. The CDR3 DNA follows: TGTGCCAGCAGCGGCGACGGGAATCAGCCCCAGCATTTT. Its translation is CASSGDGNQPQHF.

The sample holds a few counts of this clone. The gene calls are TRBV4-1 and TRBJ2-2; 7 bases map to TRBD1. V shed 0 bases, J shed 1 base, and the junction held 2 bases outside the gene matches. From germline, CDR1 is MGHRA and CDR2 YSYEKL. The CDR3 consists of 16 residues. In DNA, the CDR3 is TGCGCCAGCAGCCAAGACGCAGGGGGGAACACCGGGGAGCTGTTTTTT. Translated: CASSQDAGGNTGELFF.

The sample holds many counts of this clone. The rearrangement uses TRBV7-2 and TRBJ1-5, with TRBD1 matching over 7 bases. Losses at the gene ends were 5 bases for V and 11 bases for J; bases not matched to a gene: 3. Germline loops: CDR1 SGHTA, CDR2 FQGNSA. The CDR3 sequence is 11 residues long. The CDR3 protein is CASSLGTAQHF. DNA of the CDR3: TGTGCCAGCAGCCTAGGGACAGCCCAGCATTTT.

This clone has just a few counts. The chain couples TRBV7-2 to TRBJ2-7; 10 nucleotides match TRBD2. The V gene's germline CDR1 is SGHTA and CDR2 FQGNSA. Losses at the gene ends were 2 bases for V and 2 bases for J; bases not matched to a gene: 6. The CDR3 is 16 residues long. CDR3 region: CASSLLAGEVPYEQYF. The CDR3, as DNA: TGTGCCAGCAGCTTACTAGCGGGAGAGGTTCCCTACGAGCAGTACTTC.

This clone was seen a few times. The chain combines TRBV10-3 with TRBJ1-5; 8 bases match TRBD1. V was pared by 6 bases and J by 5 bases, with 3 bases of the junction left unmatched. CDR1 is ENHRY, CDR2 SYGVKD, per germline. The CDR3 extends over 13 amino acids. CDR3 sequence (DNA): TGTGCCATCAGGCCGGACAGGGATCAGCCCCAGCATTTT. Its translation: CAIRPDRDQPQHF.

The sample holds a few counts of this clone. V usage is TRBV4-3 and J usage is TRBJ2-7; 7 bases match TRBD1. Germline V CDR1 and CDR2: LGHNA, YSLEER. V gave up 0 bases and J gave up 2 bases; unmatched junction bases: 7. The CDR3 length is 16 residues. CDR3 region: CASSQDFGDRTYEQYF. The DNA of the CDR3 is TGCGCCAGCAGCCAAGATTTTGGGGACAGAACCTACGAGCAGTACTTC.

The chain employs TRBV7-8 and TRBJ2-5; TRBD1 matches 8 bases. V was clipped by 5 bases and J by 5 bases; unmatched bases: 7. The CDR3 consists of 14 residues. Germline lookup yields CDR1 SGHVS and CDR2 FQNEAQ. As DNA, the CDR3 is TGTGCCAGCAGCCCAAGGACAGGGCAGGAGACCCAGTACTTC. Translating gives CASSPRTGQETQYF.

This clone appeared a few times. This chain uses TRBV30 with TRBJ2-3, with D possibly being TRBD2 (7 bases). Germline V gives CDR1 GTSNPN, CDR2 SVGIG (reference sequence). V dropped 3 bases and J dropped 6 bases, with 10 bases sitting between them. The CDR3 has 12 amino acids. CDR3 nucleotides: TGTGCCTGGAGAGGGGGGGCGGATACGCAGTATTTT. It specifies CAWRGGADTQYF.

The rearrangement uses TRBV28 and TRBJ1-2, with D maybe TRBD1 (5 bases). The length of the CDR3 is 12 residues. Germline V gives CDR1 MDHEN, CDR2 SYDVKM. V lost 6 bases, J lost 8 bases, and 13 bases lay in between. The CDR3 loop reads CASSYHRGGYTF. The DNA of the CDR3 is TGTGCCAGCAGCTATCACCGGGGGGGCTACACCTTC.

A few counts support this clone. The CDR3: CASSQRRRLTSSYEQYF. In nucleotides, the CDR3 is TGCGCCAGCAGCCAACGGAGGCGGCTCACCAGCTCCTACGAGCAGTACTTC. V and J are TRBV4-1 and TRBJ2-7; D is possibly TRBD2 (5 bases). The CDR3 is 17 amino acids. CDR1 and CDR2 (germline): MGHRA, YSYEKL. V was clipped by 2 bases and J by 0 bases, with 17 bases between them.

This clone was found a few times. The J gene is TRBJ2-5, the V gene TRBV9, with 7 bases matching TRBD2. With 4 bases clipped from V and 3 bases from J, the junction kept 18 bases outside the gene matches. The CDR3 loop spans 18 amino acids. Germline values: CDR1 SGDLS, CDR2 YYNGEE. CDR3 sequence (DNA): TGTGCCAGCAGCCCACCCGGCAAGGGCCGAGCGGGGAAAGAGACCCAGTACTTC. Protein sequence: CASSPPGKGRAGKETQYF.

This clone has only a few counts. The V call is TRBV4-1, the J call TRBJ2-3; TRBD2 agrees at 8 bases. V lost 1 base, J lost 6 bases, and 9 bases stayed unmatched. The CDR3 is made up of 16 amino acids. Germline CDR1 MGHRA, CDR2 YSYEKL. The CDR3 sequence is CASSQGKAGVHDTQYF. CDR3 in DNA: TGCGCCAGCAGCCAAGGGAAAGCGGGAGTCCACGATACGCAGTATTTT.

This clone was observed a handful of times. The chain links TRBV28 to TRBJ1-5; TRBD1 is a possible D gene (5 bases). V was cut by 4 bases and J by 4 bases, with 14 bases left in between. This CDR3 comprises 15 residues. Germline V gene sequence: CDR1 MDHEN, CDR2 SYDVKM. The CDR3 region is CASSSGLRVNQPQHF. As DNA, the CDR3 is TGTGCCAGCAGTTCGGGACTGCGAGTGAATCAGCCCCAGCATTTT.

Only a few counts were recorded for this clone. The V call is TRBV29-1, the J call TRBJ1-1; 8 nucleotides line up with TRBD1. This CDR3 comprises 16 residues. Germline V gene sequence: CDR1 SQVTM, CDR2 ANQGSEA. Trimming removed 7 bases from V and 1 base from J; junction bases left unmatched: 14. The CDR3 nucleotides read TGCAGCGCCTTTCCAACTCCAGGGGGCGCGAACACTGAAGCTTTCTTT. Its protein is CSAFPTPGGANTEAFF.

The genes are TRBV10-3 and TRBJ2-5, with 7 bases aligning to TRBD1. CDR1 and CDR2 from the germline V gene are ENHRY and SYGVKD. J gave up 5 bases and V 6 bases, and 9 bases lay outside the gene matches. The CDR3 contains 14 residues. CDR3 sequence: CAIRGDSLRETQYF. CDR3 in DNA: TGTGCCATCAGGGGGGACAGTCTCAGGGAGACCCAGTACTTC.

V gene TRBV28 combines with J gene TRBJ2-7, with 9 bases that match TRBD2. The CDR3 has 17 residues. The germline V gene has CDR1 MDHEN and CDR2 SYDVKM. Unmatched junction bases numbered 9, after V lost 1 base and J lost 2 bases. The CDR3 region has the DNA TGTGCCAGCAGTTTATCGTCCCTAGCGGGGACAACCTACGAGCAGTACTTC. Translated, it gives CASSLSSLAGTTYEQYF.

This chain connects TRBV5-8 to TRBJ1-1; 7 positions agree with TRBD1. The CDR3 totals 14 residues. Germline V gene lookup returns CDR1 SGHTS and CDR2 YDEGEE. J gave up 1 base and V 5 bases, and 5 bases lay outside the gene matches. In nucleotides, the CDR3 is TGTGCCAGCAGACCAGACAGGGAGAACACTGAAGCTTTCTTT. Its translation: CASRPDRENTEAFF.